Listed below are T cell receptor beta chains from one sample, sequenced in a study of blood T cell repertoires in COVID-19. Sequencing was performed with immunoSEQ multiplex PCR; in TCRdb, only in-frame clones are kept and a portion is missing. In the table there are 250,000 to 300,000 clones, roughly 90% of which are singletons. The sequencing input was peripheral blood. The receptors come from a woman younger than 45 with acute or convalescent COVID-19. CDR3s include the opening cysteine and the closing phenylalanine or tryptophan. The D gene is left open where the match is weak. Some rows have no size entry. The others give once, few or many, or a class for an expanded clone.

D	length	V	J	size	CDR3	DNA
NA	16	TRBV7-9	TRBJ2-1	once	CASTAAGRYSYNEQFF	TGTGCCAGCACTGCAGCGGGCAGGTACTCCTACAATGAGCAGTTCTTC
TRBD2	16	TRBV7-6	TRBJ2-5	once	CASSLGSSGGQETQYF	TGTGCCAGCAGCTTAGGATCTAGCGGGGGCCAAGAGACCCAGTACTTC
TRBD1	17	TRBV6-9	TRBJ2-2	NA	CASTTGQGLPWGGELFF	TGTGCCAGCACCACGGGACAGGGGCTTCCTTGGGGCGGGGAGCTGTTTTTT
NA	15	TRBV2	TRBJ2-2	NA	CASKGPGTLTGELFF	TGTGCCAGCAAGGGACCCGGGACTCTCACCGGGGAGCTGTTTTTT
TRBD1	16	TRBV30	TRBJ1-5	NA	CAWSVKGANSNQPQHF	TGTGCCTGGAGTGTGAAGGGGGCTAATAGCAATCAGCCCCAGCATTTT
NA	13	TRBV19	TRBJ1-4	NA	CASSWGANEKLFF	TGTGCCAGTAGTTGGGGGGCTAATGAAAAACTGTTTTTT
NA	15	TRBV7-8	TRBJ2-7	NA	CASSFWTVSSYEQYF	TGTGCCAGCAGCTTTTGGACAGTCAGCTCCTACGAGCAGTACTTC
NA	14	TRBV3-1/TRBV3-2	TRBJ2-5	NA	CASSQGVGSETQYF	TGTGCCAGCAGCCAAGGGGTCGGGAGTGAGACCCAGTACTTC
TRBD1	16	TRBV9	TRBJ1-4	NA	CASSFGDRGLNEKLFF	TGTGCCAGCAGCTTCGGCGACAGGGGCCTTAATGAAAAACTGTTTTTT
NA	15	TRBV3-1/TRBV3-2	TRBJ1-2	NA	CASSQDAAGRGGYTF	TGTGCCAGCAGCCAAGACGCCGCAGGGCGAGGAGGCTACACCTTC
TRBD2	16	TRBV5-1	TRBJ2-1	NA	CASSPGTSGLYNEQFF	TGCGCCAGCAGCCCGGGGACTAGCGGGTTATACAATGAGCAGTTCTTC
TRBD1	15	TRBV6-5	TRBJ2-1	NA	CASSYGTGLYNEQFF	TGTGCCAGCAGTTACGGGACAGGCCTGTACAATGAGCAGTTCTTC
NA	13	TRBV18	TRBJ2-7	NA	CASSQTGKYEQYF	TGTGCCAGCTCACAAACAGGGAAATACGAGCAGTACTTC
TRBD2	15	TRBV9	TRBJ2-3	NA	CASSVTSGAVDTQYF	TGTGCCAGCAGCGTGACTAGCGGGGCGGTAGATACGCAGTATTTT
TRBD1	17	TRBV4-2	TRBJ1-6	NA	CASSPPGQGNSNSPLHF	TGTGCCAGCAGCCCTCCGGGACAGGGGAATTCTAATTCACCCCTCCACTTT
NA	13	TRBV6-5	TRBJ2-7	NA	CATSPAAGIEQYF	TGTGCCACCAGCCCGGCCGCCGGGATCGAGCAGTACTTC
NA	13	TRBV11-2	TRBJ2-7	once	CASSLGRGDEQYF	TGTGCCAGCAGCTTAGGGAGGGGCGACGAGCAGTACTTC